Below, 32 T cell receptor beta chains from the same sample are listed, as sequenced in a study of blood T cell repertoires in COVID-19. Generated by immunoSEQ multiplex PCR, the TCRdb table keeps only in-frame clones and is missing some. The table records around 260,000 clones, around 86% of them present only once. Material: peripheral blood. The source is a woman between 40 and 50 years old who had recovered from COVID-19.

The chain links TRBV12-3 or TRBV12-4 to TRBJ1-2; maybe TRBD1 (5 bases). The CDR3 extends over 13 amino acids. Trimming removed 3 bases from V and 4 bases from J, with 9 bases in between. The DNA for the CDR3 is TGTGCCAGCAGTTTTGACAGCCCCTATGGCTACACCTTC. Its translation: CASSFDSPYGYTF.

This clone has only a few counts. CDR3 sequence reads: CASGAKREMNTGELFF. The CDR3 nucleotides are TGTGCTAGTGGTGCTAAGCGGGAAATGAACACCGGGGAGCTGTTTTTT. V usage is TRBV12-5 and J usage is TRBJ2-2; 7 bases line up with TRBD2. The CDR3 runs to 16 residues. Germline loops: CDR1 LGHNT, CDR2 FRNRAP. V lost 5 bases to trimming and J lost 1 base; unmatched junction nucleotides: 7. Full variable domain (outside the CDR3, taken from reference TRBV12-5 and TRBJ2-2): DARVTQTPRHKVTEMGQEVTMRCQPILGHNTVFWYRQTMMQGLELLAYFRNRAPLDDSGMPKDRFSAEMPDATLATLKIQPSEPRDSAVYFCASGAKREMNTGELFFGEGSRLTVL.

The rearrangement joins TRBV9 to TRBJ2-4; TRBD1 matches at 7 bases. Germline V gene lookup returns CDR1 SGDLS and CDR2 YYNGEE. The CDR3 consists of 16 residues. The trim removed 3 bases at V and 8 bases at J, leaving 14 bases unmatched. The CDR3 spells CASSARTGQSRDIQYF. In nucleotides, the CDR3 is TGTGCCAGCAGCGCTAGGACAGGCCAAAGCAGGGACATTCAGTACTTC.

The V and J genes are TRBV21-1 and TRBJ2-7; no check of the table's D call, TRBD2, against the DNA was made. TRBV21-1 is reported as a pseudogene. The CDR3 has 14 residues. CDR3 amino acids: CASSKARGAYEQYF. The CDR3 region has the DNA TGTGCCAGCAGCAAAGCGCGGGGAGCCTACGAGCAGTACTTC.

The V call is TRBV12-5, the J call TRBJ1-4; possibly TRBD1 for D (6 bases). Germline V gene lookup returns CDR1 LGHNT and CDR2 FRNRAP. The CDR3 consists of 16 residues. The V gene lost 6 bases and the J gene lost 2 bases, with 16 bases spanning the gap. CDR3 in amino acids: CASGTTGISTNEKLFF. The DNA of the CDR3 is TGTGCTAGTGGCACTACAGGGATTTCGACTAATGAAAAACTGTTTTTT. Looking up the rest from reference TRBV12-5 and TRBJ1-4 gives the full variable domain: DARVTQTPRHKVTEMGQEVTMRCQPILGHNTVFWYRQTMMQGLELLAYFRNRAPLDDSGMPKDRFSAEMPDATLATLKIQPSEPRDSAVYFCASGTTGISTNEKLFFGSGTQLSVL.

The chain links TRBV5-5 to TRBJ1-1, with TRBD1 matching over 8 bases. Germline CDR1 is SGHKS and CDR2 is YYEKEE (reference sequence). This CDR3 spans 15 amino acids. The V gene end was trimmed by 0 bases and the J gene end by 4 bases; junction bases not matched to a gene: 5. In nucleotides, the CDR3 is TGTGCCAGCAGCTTGGCCGGACAGGGCGCCACTGAAGCTTTCTTT. This gives the protein CASSLAGQGATEAFF.

The chain has TRBV2 and TRBJ2-7, with 13 bases matching TRBD2. Losses at the gene ends were 6 bases for V and 4 bases for J; bases not matched to a gene: 6. The germline V gene has CDR1 SNHLY and CDR2 FYNNEI. CDR3 size: 15 residues. DNA for the CDR3: TGTGCCAGCAGAGGGACTAGCGGGACTGCATACGAGCAGTACTTC. As protein: CASRGTSGTAYEQYF.

The chain has TRBV19 and TRBJ2-6; D gene unclear. V was shortened by 2 bases and J by 0 bases, with 23 bases between the two germline ends. Germline CDR1 reads LNHDA; CDR2 reads SQIVND (reference sequence). This CDR3 has 21 residues. The CDR3, as DNA: TGTGCCAGTAGTATACCATACTGGTCACAAACCCCTAGCTCTGGGGCCAACGTCCTGACTTTC. Amino acids: CASSIPYWSQTPSSGANVLTF.

V usage is TRBV9 and J usage is TRBJ2-2; a possible D gene is TRBD2 (5 bases). The CDR3 consists of 14 residues. Trimming stripped 2 bases from V and 1 base from J, with 6 bases between. Looked up from germline, CDR1 is SGDLS and CDR2 is YYNGEE. Here the CDR3 DNA reads TGTGCCAGCAGCGTTAGCGAGAACACCGGGGAGCTGTTTTTT. It encodes CASSVSENTGELFF.

The J gene is TRBJ2-7, the V gene TRBV6-5; D may be TRBD2 (5 bases). This CDR3 is 14 amino acids long. Germline V gene lookup returns CDR1 MNHEY and CDR2 SVGAGI. Deletions cut 10 bases from V and 3 bases from J, with 19 bases between. The CDR3 loop reads CATKVGIAHYEQYF. The CDR3 DNA sequence: TGTGCCACAAAAGTGGGTATAGCGCACTACGAGCAGTACTTC.

The rearrangement uses TRBV5-1 and TRBJ2-5, with D possibly TRBD1 on 5 matching bases. Germline CDR1 SGHRS, CDR2 YFSETQ. V shed 3 bases and J shed 3 bases, with 9 bases lying between them. There are 13 residues in the CDR3. CDR3 region: CASSSGQKETQYF. CDR3 DNA sequence: TGCGCCAGCAGCTCTGGACAAAAAGAGACCCAGTACTTC.

The rearrangement joins TRBV6-1 to TRBJ1-5; no definite D call. The germline V gene has CDR1 MNHNS and CDR2 SASEGT. This CDR3 comprises 14 residues. Deletions cut 2 bases from V and 0 bases from J, with 5 bases between. For the CDR3, the DNA is TGTGCCAGCAGTGAATTGTATAGCAATCAGCCCCAGCATTTT. Its protein is CASSELYSNQPQHF.

This clone was counted many times. The genes are TRBV7-6 and TRBJ2-7; a weak D match, TRBD2 (6 bases). The germline V gene has CDR1 SGHVS and CDR2 FNYEAQ. The V end lost 1 base, the J end lost 1 base, and 14 bases lay between the germline ends. CDR3 size: 16 residues. DNA of the CDR3: TGTGCCAGCAGCTTAGACTCAGCGGGTCCTTCCTACGAGCAGTACTTC. Residues: CASSLDSAGPSYEQYF.

The chain is built from TRBV6-5 and TRBJ2-2; no definite D call. The CDR3 loop spans 14 amino acids. Germline V CDR1 and CDR2: MNHEY, SVGAGI. V lost 8 bases to trimming and J lost 0 bases, with 10 bases between them. CDR3 bases: TGTGCCAGCTGGTGGAGAACGAACACCGGGGAGCTGTTTTTT. As protein: CASWWRTNTGELFF.

This chain connects TRBV5-1 to TRBJ2-5; maybe TRBD1 (5 bases). The CDR3 totals 14 residues. V lost 4 bases and J 2 bases, leaving 12 bases between the germline ends. CDR1 and CDR2 from the germline V gene are SGHRS and YFSETQ. The DNA of the CDR3 is TGCGCCAGCAGCCAAGGGGCCTCTCAAGAGACCCAGTACTTC. This gives the protein CASSQGASQETQYF.

CDR3 protein: CASSKDRVGEQFF. The CDR3 DNA reads TGTGCCAGCAGCAAGGACAGGGTCGGAGAGCAGTTCTTC. The V gene is TRBV5-4, the J gene TRBJ2-1; 8 nucleotides align to TRBD1. J gave up 10 bases and V 4 bases, and 7 bases lay outside the gene matches. The CDR3 is 13 residues long. CDR1 and CDR2 from the germline V gene are SGHNT and YYREEE (reference sequence).

This chain connects TRBV27 to TRBJ2-5, with TRBD1 as a possible D gene (6 bases). The CDR3 runs 16 residues. CDR1 is MNHEY, CDR2 SMNVEV, per germline (reference sequence). V was pared by 5 bases and J by 2 bases, with 18 bases between. CDR3: CASSITGQITQETQYF. Written as DNA, the CDR3 is TGTGCCAGCAGTATAACCGGACAGATTACTCAAGAGACCCAGTACTTC.

The chain has TRBV27 and TRBJ2-7; 11 bases match TRBD2. This CDR3 has 15 amino acids. Germline assignment: CDR1 MNHEY and CDR2 SMNVEV (reference sequence). V dropped 6 bases and J dropped 2; count of bases not matched to a gene: 6. DNA of the CDR3: TGTGCCAGCAGCTCTAGACTAGCGGGAACCTACGAGCAGTACTTC. This sequence encodes CASSSRLAGTYEQYF.

The chain carries TRBV14 and TRBJ2-7, with a possible D match to TRBD1 (7 bases). V was pared by 1 base and J by 3 bases, with 13 bases between. The CDR3 is made up of 15 amino acids. The V gene's germline CDR1 is SGHDN and CDR2 FVKESK. In DNA, the CDR3 is TGTGCCAGCAGCCAAGGACAGGGAGGAATCTACGAGCAGTACTTC. This codes for CASSQGQGGIYEQYF.

The V gene is TRBV7-2, the J gene TRBJ2-7, with TRBD1 matching 8 bases. With 1 base clipped from V and 3 bases from J, the junction kept 5 bases outside the gene matches. This CDR3 has 15 residues. CDR1 is SGHTA, CDR2 FQGNSA, per germline. DNA for the CDR3: TGTGCCAGCAGCTTAGTAGGACAGGGAGGCTACGAGCAGTACTTC. Its translation is CASSLVGQGGYEQYF.

The chain links TRBV11-2 to TRBJ1-1; perhaps TRBD1 as D (6 bases). V was trimmed by 1 base and J by 3 bases, leaving 12 bases between them. CDR1 is SGHAT, CDR2 FQNNGV, per germline. This CDR3 comprises 15 residues. This chain's CDR3 is CASSLVGGGYTEAFF. The CDR3 DNA reads as TGTGCCAGCAGCTTAGTTGGGGGGGGCTACACTGAAGCTTTCTTT.

The chain recombines TRBV27 with TRBJ1-1; tentative D call: TRBD1 (5 bases). CDR3 length: 15 residues. The ends were cut back, 6 bases at V and 1 base at J, with 15 bases in the middle. Germline values: CDR1 MNHEY, CDR2 SMNVEV (reference sequence). The CDR3 bases are TGTGCCAGCAGAACCGCGGGACGGTGGAACACTGAAGCTTTCTTT. As protein: CASRTAGRWNTEAFF.

This chain joins TRBV28 and TRBJ2-3; 7 bases agree with TRBD1. This CDR3 spans 13 amino acids. The junction had 4 bases not matched to a gene; V was cut back by 5 bases and J by 5 bases. CDR1 is MDHEN, CDR2 SYDVKM, per germline. CDR3 sequence (DNA): TGTGCCAGCAGTAGACAGGGCGAAGATACGCAGTATTTT. Translating gives CASSRQGEDTQYF.

The chain has TRBV28 and TRBJ2-2; D is uncertain. Germline lookup yields CDR1 MDHEN and CDR2 SYDVKM. Trimming removed 4 bases at V and 8 bases at J, with 8 bases between. The length of the CDR3 is 12 residues. The CDR3 reads CASSYPRGELFF. CDR3 nucleotide sequence: TGTGCCAGCAGTTACCCGCGGGGGGAGCTGTTTTTT.

The chain carries TRBV19 and TRBJ1-6, with 7 bases aligning to TRBD1. Germline assignment: CDR1 LNHDA and CDR2 SQIVND (reference sequence). This CDR3 region has 15 residues. J lost 10 bases, V lost 6 bases, and 12 bases had no gene match. CDR3 sequence: CASSPGQPFRSPLHF. The CDR3 nucleotides read TGTGCCAGTAGCCCGGGACAGCCCTTTCGGTCACCCCTCCACTTT. Full variable domain (remainder filled in from reference TRBV19 and TRBJ1-6): DGGITQSPKYLFRKEGQNVTLSCEQNLNHDAMYWYRQDPGQGLRLIYYSQIVNDFQKGDIAEGYSVSREKKESFPLTVTSAQKNPTAFYLCASSPGQPFRSPLHFGNGTRLTVT.

This CDR3 reads CASSVTSGMGEQYF. The CDR3, as DNA: TGCGCCAGCAGTGTGACTAGCGGGATGGGTGAGCAGTACTTC. This chain connects TRBV10-2 to TRBJ2-7, with TRBD2 identical over 11 bases. The length of the CDR3 is 14 residues. The trim removed 4 bases at V and 7 bases at J, leaving 6 bases unmatched. Germline V gene sequence: CDR1 WSHSY, CDR2 SAAADI.

The rearrangement joins TRBV30 to TRBJ1-5; TRBD1 matches at 9 bases. V lost 2 bases, J lost 6 bases, and 5 bases stayed unmatched. The CDR3 is made up of 14 amino acids. Germline V gene data show CDR1 as GTSNPN and CDR2 as SVGIG (reference sequence). CDR3: CAWSYGTGFQPQHF. In DNA, the CDR3 is TGTGCCTGGAGTTACGGGACAGGGTTTCAGCCCCAGCATTTT. Drawing the rest from reference TRBV30 and TRBJ1-5, the complete variable domain is SQTIHQWPATLVQPVGSPLSLECTVEGTSNPNLYWYRQAAGRGLQLLFYSVGIGQISSEVPQNLSASRPQDRQFILSSKKLLLSDSGFYLCAWSYGTGFQPQHFGDGTRLSIL.

The gene calls are TRBV28 and TRBJ1-6; 7 positions agree with TRBD1. The J segment lost 13 bases and the V segment lost 1 base, leaving 4 bases of the junction unmatched. Germline loops: CDR1 MDHEN, CDR2 SYDVKM. This CDR3 contains 13 residues. In DNA, the CDR3 is TGTGCCAGCAGTTTATCGAACAGGGGTCCCCTCCACTTT. Translated: CASSLSNRGPLHF. Full variable domain (missing parts from reference TRBV28 and TRBJ1-6): DVKVTQSSRYLVKRTGEKVFLECVQDMDHENMFWYRQDPGLGLRLIYFSYDVKMKEKGDIPEGYSVSREKKERFSLILESASTNQTSMYLCASSLSNRGPLHFGNGTRLTVT.

This chain joins TRBV9 and TRBJ2-3; the D is unclear. Per the germline V gene, CDR1 is SGDLS and CDR2 is YYNGEE. The CDR3 has 15 residues. The V gene lost 1 base and the J gene lost 2 bases, with 11 bases spanning the gap. For the CDR3, the DNA is TGTGCCAGCAGCGTATGGTACGGGTCCACAGATACGCAGTATTTT. Encoded protein: CASSVWYGSTDTQYF.

The chain has TRBV29-1 and TRBJ2-1, with 10 bases matching TRBD2. With V trimmed by 4 bases and J by 5 bases, 5 bases remained unmatched. The CDR3 is 14 amino acids. Germline CDR1 and CDR2: SQVTM and ANQGSEA. CDR3 amino acids: CSVAGLAENNEQFF. The CDR3, as DNA: TGCAGCGTTGCCGGACTAGCGGAGAACAATGAGCAGTTCTTC.

This clone has just a few counts. This sequence joins TRBV19 and TRBJ2-5; TRBD1 agrees at 10 bases. This CDR3 has 14 amino acids. The junction had 8 bases not matched to a gene; V was cut back by 8 bases and J by 5 bases. The V gene's germline CDR1 is LNHDA and CDR2 SQIVND (reference sequence). The DNA for the CDR3 is TGTGCCAGTGGATGGACAGGGGGGTCCGAGACCCAGTACTTC. Amino acid sequence: CASGWTGGSETQYF.

The rearrangement joins TRBV7-2 to TRBJ2-1; TRBD1 is a possible D gene (6 bases). Trimming cost V 5 bases and J 8 bases, with 16 bases left between them. The CDR3 loop spans 14 amino acids. Germline V gene lookup returns CDR1 SGHTA and CDR2 FQGNSA. The CDR3 DNA reads TGTGCCAGCAGCGGTGGACAGTTTAGCGATGAGCAGTTCTTC. Residues: CASSGGQFSDEQFF.